The table lists the clone carrying this T cell receptor (beta chain) with a few counts. The investigators amplified TCR beta CDR3 regions from RNA transcripts. HTBI primers drove first-round RT-PCR of the TCR CDR3. In TCRdb, the multiplex PCR reads were re-called with MiXCR into one record per CDR3 protein. The sample contains over 350,000 distinct CDR3 sequences, around 15% of which appear only once. A NOSPECS grade of at least 4, a Clinical Activity Score of at least 3 and duration under 3 months were recorded in ophthalmopathy patients. Diagnosis rested on symptoms, serum thyroxine and TRAb, thyroid ultrasound, and orbital computed tomography. This record comes from a study of T cells in Graves' hyperthyroidism and ophthalmopathy. Study-wide background: At initial diagnosis, before any treatment had begun, peripheral blood was obtained.

Sequencing was performed on blood. The sequence was obtained from a man aged 45-65 years with Graves' ophthalmopathy.

This chain's CDR3 is CASSPRQGASGELFF. The CDR3 region has the DNA TGTGCCAGCAGCCCACGACAGGGGGCGTCCGGGGAGCTGTTTTTT. J is TRBJ2-2 and V is TRBV9; 10 bases fit TRBD1. Trimming cost V 4 bases and J 6 bases; bases outside gene matches: 6. Germline CDR1 SGDLS, CDR2 YYNGEE. This CDR3 has 15 amino acids. The whole variable domain, filled in from reference TRBV9 and TRBJ2-2, reads DSGVTQTPKHLITATGQRVTLRCSPRSGDLSVYWYQQSLDQGLQFLIQYYNGEERAKGNILERFSAQQFPDLHSELNLSSLELGDSALYFCASSPRQGASGELFFGEGSRLTVL.